A single sample is the source of the 8 T cell receptor beta chains below, sequenced in a study of human T cells and chemical hapten exposure. Described time point: patch test 1, 2 weeks after DPC sensitization. Treatment in this sample: therapeutic diphenylcyclopropenone sensitization with weekly scalp DPC. MiXCR, run by TCRdb on the RACE reads, gives a single entry per CDR3 protein. The profile shows around 380,000 distinct CDR3 sequences, 4% to 5.5% of them singletons. The starting material was whole blood, obtained in connection with sensitization to the hapten diphenylcyclopropenone (DPC). These receptors originate from a woman aged 50 to 60 with alopecia areata. Some clones in this sample may be carry-over from other donors' samples.

This clonotype has at least ten counts. The chain uses TRBV7-2 and TRBJ2-3; D may correspond to TRBD1 or TRBD2 (5 bases each). CDR1 and CDR2 from the germline V gene are SGHTA and FQGNSA. The CDR3 length is 16 residues. V dropped 5 bases and J dropped 1 base, with 16 bases sitting between them. The CDR3 is CASSPTSGTGTDTQYF. CDR3 sequence (DNA): TGTGCCAGCAGCCCGACATCAGGGACGGGCACAGATACGCAGTATTTT.

In its sample, this clonotype was seen a few times. J is TRBJ2-7 and V is TRBV5-1; perhaps D is TRBD1 or TRBD2 (5 bases each). Trimming removed 7 bases at V and 3 bases at J, with 20 bases between. The length of the CDR3 is 15 residues. CDR1 is SGHRS and CDR2 is YFSETQ in the germline V gene. The CDR3 region is CASSTFGTAYYEQYF. In nucleotides, the CDR3 is TGCGCCAGCTCCACCTTCGGGACGGCTTACTACGAGCAGTACTTC.

This clonotype was detected many times. CDR3 protein: CASSPQLAGEQFF. The CDR3 nucleotides are TGCGCCAGCAGCCCACAACTAGCGGGGGAGCAGTTCTTC. V is TRBV4-3 and J is TRBJ2-1, with TRBD2 matching over 10 bases. This CDR3 has 13 residues. Trimming took 4 bases from V and 10 from J; bases not matched to a gene: 4. The germline V gene encodes CDR1 LGHNA and CDR2 YSLEER.

This clonotype was recorded many times. J is TRBJ2-3 and V is TRBV7-2, with 7 bases matching TRBD2. The germline gives CDR1 SGHTA, CDR2 FQGNSA. CDR3 length: 17 residues. The V and J ends lost 1 base and 8 bases, in that order; junction bases with no gene match: 15. The CDR3 is CASSLGGQRGTTITQYF. In DNA, the CDR3 is TGTGCCAGCAGCTTAGGGGGCCAGCGGGGAACCACAATTACGCAGTATTTT.

This clonotype occurred many times. The V and J genes are TRBV12-3 or TRBV12-4 and TRBJ2-7, with TRBD1 identical over 10 bases. The trim removed 6 bases at V and 3 bases at J, leaving 8 bases unmatched. The CDR3 sequence is 15 residues long. Written as DNA, the CDR3 is TGTGCCAGCAGGTCTGAGGGACAGGGGAGCTACGAGCAGTACTTC. Its translation is CASRSEGQGSYEQYF.

This clonotype has a count of ten or more. The chain combines TRBV12-3 or TRBV12-4 with TRBJ1-2, with 8 bases that match TRBD1. Unmatched junction bases numbered 4, after V lost 6 bases and J lost 4 bases. The CDR3 has 13 amino acids. CDR3 DNA sequence: TGTGCCAGCAGACCACAGGGGGGCTATGGCTACACCTTC. This sequence encodes CASRPQGGYGYTF.

This clonotype has at least ten counts. The gene calls are TRBV25-1 and TRBJ2-1; tentatively, D is TRBD1 or TRBD2 (5 bases each). The V end lost 8 bases, the J end lost 1 base, and 9 bases lay between the germline ends. CDR1 is MGHDK, CDR2 SYGVNS, per germline. The CDR3 spans 13 residues. CDR3 sequence: CASRDRSYNEQFF. The CDR3, as DNA: TGTGCCAGCCGGGACCGGTCCTACAATGAGCAGTTCTTC.

The J gene is TRBJ1-1, the V gene TRBV6-6, with D possibly being TRBD1 (6 bases). This CDR3 has 16 residues. With 0 bases removed from V and 3 bases from J, the gap between germline ends came to 14 bases. From germline, CDR1 is MNHNY and CDR2 SVGAGI (reference sequence). DNA of the CDR3: TGTGCCAGCAGTTACTCGGCAGGGGTAAGGTACACTGAAGCTTTCTTT. As protein: CASSYSAGVRYTEAFF.